These 13 T cell receptor beta chains were sequenced from one sample in a study of blood T cell repertoires in COVID-19. Clones were sequenced by immunoSEQ multiplex PCR, and TCRdb holds only the in-frame ones, with some missing. The table records 350,000 to 550,000 clones, 80% to 90% of them present only once. The material sequenced was PBMCs or T cells enriched from blood (not recorded which). These receptors all stem from a man aged 25 to 40 who had recovered from COVID-19.

The rearrangement links TRBV14 to TRBJ2-7; possible D gene TRBD1, 5 bases. The CDR3 loop spans 11 amino acids. In germline, CDR1 is SGHDN, CDR2 FVKESK. V lost 4 bases and J 7 bases, leaving 8 bases between the germline ends. The CDR3 protein is CASSLYREQYF. In DNA, the CDR3 is TGTGCCAGCAGCCTCTACAGGGAGCAGTACTTC.

V is TRBV28 and J is TRBJ1-5; 8 nucleotides agree with TRBD1. The germline V gene encodes CDR1 MDHEN and CDR2 SYDVKM. After removal of 4 bases from V and 7 bases from J, the junction contained 9 bases not matched to a gene. This CDR3 is built from 15 residues. The CDR3 DNA reads TGTGCCAGCAGTTCCCCACAGGGGGGGAGGCAGCCCCAGCATTTT. It specifies CASSSPQGGRQPQHF.

The chain recombines TRBV11-2 with TRBJ2-3; 7 bases map to TRBD2. V lost 3 bases and J lost 3; bases outside the gene matches: 3. Germline lookup yields CDR1 SGHAT and CDR2 FQNNGV. The CDR3 totals 14 residues. In DNA, the CDR3 is TGTGCCAGCAGCTTCGCGGGAGCAACAGATACGCAGTATTTT. This translates into CASSFAGATDTQYF.

As DNA, the CDR3 is TGTGCCAGCAGCGTAGTCCCTAGCGGGACCACCTCTACGCAGTATTTT. Its translation is CASSVVPSGTTSTQYF. The J gene is TRBJ2-3, the V gene TRBV9; 9 bases match TRBD2. This CDR3 is built from 16 residues. V lost 0 bases to trimming and J lost 8 bases; unmatched junction nucleotides: 10. Germline loops: CDR1 SGDLS, CDR2 YYNGEE.

The chain carries TRBV19 and TRBJ2-3, with 8 bases that match TRBD2. This CDR3 has 15 residues. With V trimmed by 7 bases and J by 3 bases, 9 bases remained unmatched. In germline, CDR1 is LNHDA, CDR2 SQIVND (reference sequence). CDR3 in DNA: TGTGCCAGTACGTTTAGCGGGATTGCTACAGATACGCAGTATTTT. This translates into CASTFSGIATDTQYF.

Remarks on this clone: At one end the junction does not follow the germline gene, possibly because of a read error. The gene calls are TRBV9 and TRBJ2-5, with a possible D match to TRBD1 (5 bases). The CDR3 extends over 14 amino acids. Germline values: CDR1 SGDLS, CDR2 YYNGEE. The CDR3 protein is CANSVGAVEETQYF. Here the CDR3 DNA reads TGTGCCAACAGCGTAGGGGCCGTCGAAGAGACCCAGTACTTC.

This clone was recorded only once. The CDR3 reads CASSQYPGENEKLFF. DNA of the CDR3: TGTGCCAGCAGCCAATATCCAGGGGAAAATGAAAAACTGTTTTTT. The chain combines TRBV16 with TRBJ1-4, with D perhaps TRBD1 (6 bases). The V gene lost 1 base and the J gene lost 5 bases, with 11 bases spanning the gap. The length of the CDR3 is 15 residues. Germline CDR1 reads KGHSY; CDR2 reads FQNENV.

V gene TRBV5-1 combines with J gene TRBJ1-1; 8 bases match TRBD1. The CDR3 runs to 14 residues. The V gene's germline CDR1 is SGHRS and CDR2 YFSETQ. J lost 4 bases, V lost 4 bases, and 6 bases had no gene match. CDR3 protein: CASSPQGAVTEAFF. The CDR3, as DNA: TGCGCCAGCAGCCCGCAGGGGGCAGTCACTGAAGCTTTCTTT.

This clone occurred once. The CDR3 sequence: CASSGGRGTNQPQHF. CDR3 in DNA: TGTGCCAGCAGTGGGGGCCGGGGAACCAATCAGCCCCAGCATTTT. The J gene is TRBJ1-5, the V gene TRBV6-6; a possible D gene is TRBD1 (6 bases). This CDR3 region has 15 residues. V shed 5 bases and J shed 3 bases, with 14 bases lying between them. Germline values: CDR1 MNHNY, CDR2 SVGAGI (reference sequence).

The gene calls are TRBV11-2 and TRBJ2-1; the D gene is possibly TRBD2 (5 bases). The CDR3 is 15 residues long. Germline lookup yields CDR1 SGHAT and CDR2 FQNNGV. Between the trimmed V and J ends, which lost 6 bases and 0 bases, there was a span of 12 bases. For the CDR3, the DNA is TGTGCCAGCAGTACTAGTCCGACCTCCTACAATGAGCAGTTCTTC. Its translation: CASSTSPTSYNEQFF.

A single count supports this clone. The rearrangement joins TRBV28 to TRBJ2-3; D gene ambiguous. V was cut by 5 bases and J by 13 bases, with 16 bases left in between. The germline V gene encodes CDR1 MDHEN and CDR2 SYDVKM. CDR3 length equals 12 residues. CDR3 coding DNA: TGTGCCAGCAGTCCCCTCAGGTCAACAAAGTATTTT. Translating gives CASSPLRSTKYF.

The rearrangement links TRBV6-5 to TRBJ1-1; D possibly corresponds to TRBD1 (5 bases). Germline V gives CDR1 MNHEY, CDR2 SVGAGI. This CDR3 has 14 residues. V was cut by 4 bases and J by 4 bases, with 13 bases left in between. This CDR3 reads CASSSPARVTEAFF. In DNA form, the CDR3 reads TGTGCCAGCAGTTCCCCAGCCAGGGTCACTGAAGCTTTCTTT.

The rearrangement uses TRBV28 and TRBJ2-7, with TRBD2 matching over 10 bases. The germline CDR1 and CDR2 sequences are MDHEN and SYDVKM. With 6 bases clipped from V and 3 bases from J, the junction kept 8 bases outside the gene matches. The CDR3 runs to 15 residues. Here the CDR3 DNA reads TGTGCCAGCAGCCCCCCGTCTAGCGGGAGCTACGAGCAGTACTTC. It codes for CASSPPSSGSYEQYF. The full variable domain, rest sourced from reference TRBV28 and TRBJ2-7, is DVKVTQSSRYLVKRTGEKVFLECVQDMDHENMFWYRQDPGLGLRLIYFSYDVKMKEKGDIPEGYSVSREKKERFSLILESASTNQTSMYLCASSPPSSGSYEQYFGPGTRLTVT.